Below, 18 T cell receptor beta chains from the same sample are listed, as sequenced in a study of T cells in Graves' hyperthyroidism and ophthalmopathy. TCR beta CDR3 regions were amplified from RNA transcripts. The HTBI primer set was used in a first-round RT-PCR of the TCR CDR3. Each CDR3 protein is one row after TCRdb ran MiXCR on the multiplex PCR reads. Of 700,000 or so distinct CDR3 sequences in the sample, roughly 15% were seen once. The sequenced sample was blood. The source of these receptors is a man younger than 35 with Graves' hyperthyroidism.

This clonotype came up a few times. The gene calls are TRBV10-3 and TRBJ1-2; D is possibly TRBD1 (5 bases). Between the trimmed V and J ends, which lost 3 bases and 6 bases, there was a span of 14 bases. This CDR3 comprises 14 residues. Germline CDR1 is ENHRY and CDR2 is SYGVKD. The CDR3 bases are TGTGCCATCAGTGACGAGGGGAGCGGCAATGGCTACACCTTC. It specifies CAISDEGSGNGYTF.

This sequence joins TRBV20-1 and TRBJ2-7, with D possibly matching TRBD2 (5 bases). CDR3 length: 13 amino acids. V dropped 4 bases and J dropped 3 bases, with 13 bases sitting between them. Germline CDR1 is DFQATT and CDR2 is SNEGSKA (reference sequence). CDR3 residues: CSATDSRNYEQYF. CDR3 in DNA: TGCAGTGCTACGGACTCCCGAAACTACGAGCAGTACTTC.

The V call is TRBV18, the J call TRBJ2-7; 13 nucleotides match TRBD2. There are 15 residues in the CDR3. Germline V gene lookup returns CDR1 KGHSH and CDR2 LQKENI. J gave up 7 bases and V 3 bases, and 6 bases lay outside the gene matches. CDR3 protein: CASSPGTSGMGEQYF. The CDR3 nucleotides read TGTGCCAGCTCACCCGGGACTAGCGGGATGGGGGAGCAGTACTTC.

V is TRBV29-1 and J is TRBJ2-2; D unresolved. This CDR3 spans 11 amino acids. Germline V lookup: CDR1 SQVTM, CDR2 ANQGSEA. The V gene lost 5 bases and the J gene lost 4 bases, with 5 bases spanning the gap. The CDR3 coding sequence is TGCAGCGTTTGGTCCACCGGGGAGCTGTTTTTT. Translating it yields CSVWSTGELFF.

This clonotype was picked up many times. The V and J genes are TRBV24-1 and TRBJ2-1; 8 bases agree with TRBD2. The germline V gene has CDR1 KGHDR and CDR2 SFDVKD. J lost 0 bases, V lost 2 bases, and 17 bases had no gene match. CDR3 size: 21 residues. As DNA, the CDR3 is TGTGCCACCAGTGATTCCGAAAAGGGCGGGAGGCGGGGAAGCTCCTACAATGAGCAGTTCTTC. Its protein product is CATSDSEKGGRRGSSYNEQFF.

Many counts were recorded for this clonotype. The CDR3 bases are TGTGCCAGCAGATCGACCTTAGCGGGAGGTAGAAGCGAGCAGTACTTC. It encodes CASRSTLAGGRSEQYF. The rearrangement uses TRBV12-3 or TRBV12-4 and TRBJ2-7; 10 bases are shared with TRBD2. This CDR3 comprises 16 residues. The trim removed 6 bases at V and 6 bases at J, leaving 14 bases unmatched.

This clonotype appeared a few times. This chain links TRBV14 with TRBJ2-1, with 7 bases aligning to TRBD1. The germline CDR1 and CDR2 sequences are SGHDN and FVKESK. V lost 5 bases to trimming and J lost 7 bases; unmatched junction nucleotides: 8. This CDR3 is 14 amino acids long. The CDR3 reads CASSLRHRGNEQFF. The CDR3 DNA follows: TGTGCCAGCAGCTTAAGGCACAGGGGAAATGAGCAGTTCTTC. Supplemented by reference TRBV14 and TRBJ2-1, the full variable domain reads EAGVTQFPSHSVIEKGQTVTLRCDPISGHDNLYWYRRVMGKEIKFLLHFVKESKQDESGMPNNRFLAERTGGTYSTLKVQPAELEDSGVYFCASSLRHRGNEQFFGPGTRLTVL.

The chain recombines TRBV14 with TRBJ2-1, with D possibly being TRBD2 (7 bases). Trimming pared 0 bases from V and 6 bases from J, leaving 24 bases between. CDR3 length: 19 amino acids. Germline lookup yields CDR1 SGHDN and CDR2 FVKESK. CDR3 sequence (DNA): TGTGCCAGCAGCCAAGAAGGGGGTTTCTTTTCTAGCGGACTCAATGAGCAGTTCTTC. This sequence encodes CASSQEGGFFSSGLNEQFF.

In its sample, this clonotype was seen a few times. V gene TRBV10-3 combines with J gene TRBJ2-3; the match to TRBD1 covers 9 bases. After removal of 6 bases from V and 2 bases from J, the junction contained 9 bases not matched to a gene. The CDR3 runs 16 residues. Germline values: CDR1 ENHRY, CDR2 SYGVKD. CDR3 amino acids: CAISQGQGGDTDTQYF. Here the CDR3 DNA reads TGTGCCATCAGCCAGGGACAGGGTGGAGACACAGATACGCAGTATTTT.

V gene TRBV29-1 combines with J gene TRBJ1-4, with a tentative D call TRBD1 (5 bases). The V gene's germline CDR1 is SQVTM and CDR2 ANQGSEA. This CDR3 is built from 13 residues. Between the trimmed V and J ends, which lost 2 bases and 6 bases, there was a span of 10 bases. The CDR3, as DNA: TGCAGCGTTGAATCCAGGGAGGATGAAAAACTGTTTTTT. It codes for CSVESREDEKLFF.

This clonotype was found many times. The chain has TRBV29-1 and TRBJ2-7, with D tentatively TRBD2 (6 bases). V dropped 3 bases and J dropped 3 bases, with 12 bases sitting between them. The CDR3 consists of 13 residues. Germline CDR1 and CDR2: SQVTM and ANQGSEA. The CDR3 protein is CSVERGEGYEQYF. CDR3 bases: TGCAGCGTTGAGCGGGGAGAAGGCTACGAGCAGTACTTC.

The V gene is TRBV6-5, the J gene TRBJ2-7; D gene unclear. CDR1 and CDR2 from the germline V gene are MNHEY and SVGAGI. Trimming took 3 bases from V and 0 from J, leaving 12 bases between them. The CDR3 sequence is 15 residues long. CDR3 amino acids: CASSYSSWGSYEQYF. Written as DNA, the CDR3 is TGTGCCAGCAGTTATAGTTCCTGGGGCTCCTACGAGCAGTACTTC.

This clonotype showed up many times. The gene calls are TRBV28 and TRBJ2-7; possible D gene TRBD2, 6 bases. V lost 6 bases to trimming and J lost 0 bases, with 15 bases between them. The CDR3 is 15 amino acids. From germline, CDR1 is MDHEN and CDR2 SYDVKM. CDR3 nucleotide sequence: TGTGCCAGCAGCCAAAGCGGGTCTAGCTCCTACGAGCAGTACTTC. Protein product: CASSQSGSSSYEQYF.

This clonotype was counted ten times or more. This chain uses TRBV11-2 with TRBJ2-6, with a weak D call TRBD1 (5 bases). This CDR3 has 15 residues. With 5 bases removed from V and 1 base from J, the gap between germline ends came to 9 bases. Germline V gives CDR1 SGHAT, CDR2 FQNNGV. CDR3 amino acids: CASSPTGSGANVLTF. Here the CDR3 DNA reads TGTGCCAGCAGCCCCACAGGATCTGGGGCCAACGTCCTGACTTTC.

The chain uses TRBV9 and TRBJ2-7; D ambiguous. CDR3 length equals 13 residues. V lost 0 bases to trimming and J lost 3 bases, with 7 bases between them. CDR1 and CDR2 from the germline V gene are SGDLS and YYNGEE. CDR3 in amino acids: CASSVGAHYEQYF. The CDR3 nucleotides are TGTGCCAGCAGCGTAGGTGCTCACTACGAGCAGTACTTC.

This clonotype has only a few counts. As DNA, the CDR3 is TGCAGTGCTAGAGATTTAAGGGGCAATCAGCCCCAGCATTTT. This codes for CSARDLRGNQPQHF. The rearrangement uses TRBV20-1 and TRBJ1-5; no firm D call. Trimming stripped 0 bases from V and 2 bases from J, with 8 bases between. The CDR3 spans 14 residues. Germline V lookup: CDR1 DFQATT, CDR2 SNEGSKA (reference sequence).

In this sample, this clonotype turned up a few times. The chain uses TRBV9 and TRBJ2-1; maybe TRBD1 (7 bases). This CDR3 has 13 residues. V was clipped by 0 bases and J by 9 bases, with 10 bases between them. Germline V gene sequence: CDR1 SGDLS, CDR2 YYNGEE. CDR3 DNA: TGTGCCAGCAGCGTAGGCGGGACAGCTGAGCAGTTCTTC. Translation gives CASSVGGTAEQFF.

The chain employs TRBV24-1 and TRBJ2-1; TRBD1 might be the D (7 bases). Germline lookup yields CDR1 KGHDR and CDR2 SFDVKD. The CDR3 totals 14 residues. Trimming pared 4 bases from V and 12 bases from J, leaving 18 bases between. CDR3 region: CATSDTTGRSSQFF. The DNA of the CDR3 is TGTGCCACCAGTGACACGACAGGGAGGTCATCGCAGTTCTTC.